Following are 30 T cell receptor beta chains from one sample sequenced in a study of blood T cell repertoires in COVID-19. TCRdb keeps only in-frame clones here, not all; method: immunoSEQ multiplex PCR. The data show 430,000 or so clones, with around nine tenths seen just once and 0.8% to 0.85% held by the top ten. Material: peripheral blood. The source of these receptors is a man between 18 and 35 years old with COVID-19, enrolled during active disease.

This clone was detected a few times. The rearrangement uses TRBV12-3 or TRBV12-4 and TRBJ2-1; 8 bases align to TRBD2. V was clipped by 7 bases and J by 6 bases; unmatched bases: 5. There are 13 residues in the CDR3. The CDR3 sequence is CASTNSGTNEQFF. In DNA, the CDR3 is TGTGCCAGCACAAATAGCGGGACCAATGAGCAGTTCTTC.

This chain connects TRBV5-4 to TRBJ2-2, with 10 bases fitting TRBD1. Per germline, CDR1 SGHNT and CDR2 YYREEE (reference sequence). V lost 4 bases, J lost 7 bases, and 10 bases stayed unmatched. There are 16 residues in the CDR3. The CDR3 here is CASSRGRQGADGELFF. DNA for the CDR3: TGTGCCAGCAGCCGAGGGCGACAGGGGGCAGACGGGGAGCTGTTTTTT.

The genes are TRBV11-2 and TRBJ1-2, with D possibly TRBD1 on 5 matching bases. Per the germline V gene, CDR1 is SGHAT and CDR2 is FQNNGV. Between the trimmed V and J ends, which lost 1 base and 6 bases, there was a span of 18 bases. The CDR3 consists of 16 residues. CDR3 nucleotide sequence: TGTGCCAGCAGCTTAGTTGGTAGGGGCGCCGGCGATGGCTACACCTTC. Its protein is CASSLVGRGAGDGYTF.

The table lists this clone with a count of one. The V call is TRBV19, the J call TRBJ2-1; 9 nucleotides agree with TRBD1. There are 15 residues in the CDR3. Unmatched junction bases numbered 15, after V lost 8 bases and J lost 10 bases. CDR1 LNHDA and CDR2 SQIVND come from the germline V gene (reference sequence). CDR3 bases: TGTGCCAGTTCCTCCGGTGGACAGGGGATTGACGAGCAGTTCTTC. Translation: CASSSGGQGIDEQFF.

This rearrangement joins TRBV4-2 to TRBJ2-1; tentative D call: TRBD2 (5 bases). V was pared by 4 bases and J by 4 bases, with 14 bases between. CDR1 and CDR2 from the germline V gene are LGHNA and YNFKEQ. The CDR3 is 15 amino acids. The CDR3 protein is CASSPTITRYNEQFF. The CDR3, as DNA: TGTGCCAGCAGCCCGACTATAACAAGATACAATGAGCAGTTCTTC.

The genes are TRBV3-1 (or the pseudogene TRBV3-2) and TRBJ1-1; 8 bases fit TRBD1. The germline V gene encodes CDR1 LGHDT and CDR2 YNNKEL (reference sequence). Losses at the gene ends were 5 bases for V and 4 bases for J; bases not matched to a gene: 3. The CDR3 length is 13 residues. The CDR3 sequence: CASSIGQGTEAFF. CDR3 bases: TGTGCCAGCAGCATTGGACAGGGCACTGAAGCTTTCTTT.

The J gene is TRBJ1-2, the V gene TRBV19; D might be TRBD1 (5 bases). The CDR3 extends over 15 amino acids. CDR1 LNHDA and CDR2 SQIVND come from the germline V gene (reference sequence). The V end lost 5 bases, the J end lost 3 bases, and 16 bases lay between the germline ends. CDR3 loop: CASSAYGGTYYGYTF. The CDR3 coding sequence is TGTGCCAGTAGTGCCTACGGGGGGACGTACTATGGCTACACCTTC.

The chain links TRBV14 to TRBJ2-7; TRBD2 might be the D (5 bases). V lost 6 bases, J lost 0 bases, and 21 bases lay in between. The CDR3 length is 17 residues. Germline V gene sequence: CDR1 SGHDN, CDR2 FVKESK. Here the CDR3 reads CASSPILAGLSSYEQYF. CDR3 DNA sequence: TGTGCCAGCAGTCCTATTCTGGCGGGTCTTAGCTCCTACGAGCAGTACTTC.

The V call is TRBV6-5, the J call TRBJ2-5, with 7 bases fitting TRBD2. The CDR3 runs 12 residues. Germline V gives CDR1 MNHEY, CDR2 SVGAGI. Trimming took 11 bases from V and 2 from J; bases not matched to a gene: 5. CDR3 loop: CASSGGQETQYF. CDR3 DNA: TGTGCCTCCTCCGGGGGGCAAGAGACCCAGTACTTC.

As for this clone: One junction end disagrees with the germline gene, perhaps due to a read error. This rearrangement joins TRBV2 to TRBJ2-7, with unresolved D. This CDR3 has 12 amino acids. Germline V lookup: CDR1 SNHLY, CDR2 FYNNEI. The CDR3 region is CASSEARQAPDF. The CDR3 region has the DNA TGTGCCAGCAGTGAAGCCCGCCAAGCCCCGGACTTC.

V and J are TRBV10-3 and TRBJ2-1; 7 positions agree with TRBD2. The V gene's germline CDR1 is ENHRY and CDR2 SYGVKD. Unmatched junction bases numbered 16, after V lost 10 bases and J lost 4 bases. This CDR3 is built from 16 residues. The CDR3 is CATFEGAGVDYNEQFF. The CDR3 nucleotides read TGTGCCACCTTCGAGGGTGCGGGAGTGGATTACAATGAGCAGTTCTTC.

The chain carries TRBV19 and TRBJ2-2; 9 bases are shared with TRBD1. The CDR3 is 17 residues long. The V gene's germline CDR1 is LNHDA and CDR2 SQIVND (reference sequence). J lost 6 bases, V lost 8 bases, and 16 bases had no gene match. CDR3 protein: CASSTGGTSFLAGELFF. As DNA, the CDR3 is TGTGCCAGTTCTACAGGGGGCACTTCCTTTCTCGCCGGGGAGCTGTTTTTT.

The chain uses TRBV19 and TRBJ2-2, with a possible D match to TRBD2 (6 bases). From germline, CDR1 is LNHDA and CDR2 SQIVND (reference sequence). The CDR3 has 16 residues. V was cut by 5 bases and J by 0 bases, with 13 bases left in between. CDR3 loop: CASSWRAGANTGELFF. The CDR3 bases are TGTGCCAGTAGTTGGAGAGCGGGTGCGAACACCGGGGAGCTGTTTTTT. The full variable domain, rest sourced from reference TRBV19 and TRBJ2-2, is DGGITQSPKYLFRKEGQNVTLSCEQNLNHDAMYWYRQDPGQGLRLIYYSQIVNDFQKGDIAEGYSVSREKKESFPLTVTSAQKNPTAFYLCASSWRAGANTGELFFGEGSRLTVL.

The V gene is TRBV7-9, the J gene TRBJ1-4; D remains ambiguous. The germline CDR1 and CDR2 sequences are SEHNR and FQNEAQ (reference sequence). CDR3 length: 15 residues. Trimming pared 2 bases from V and 6 bases from J, leaving 13 bases between. The CDR3 region is CASSLFRPRDEKLFF. The CDR3 DNA sequence: TGTGCCAGCAGCTTATTTAGGCCCCGGGATGAAAAACTGTTTTTT.

CDR3 sequence: CASSPRGYGYTF. The CDR3 nucleotides are TGTGCCAGCAGCCCAAGGGGGTATGGCTACACCTTC. The chain carries TRBV13 and TRBJ1-2, with D perhaps TRBD1 (6 bases). This CDR3 has 12 residues. The V gene lost 5 bases and the J gene lost 5 bases, with 9 bases spanning the gap. Germline CDR1 and CDR2: PRHDT and FYEKMQ (reference sequence).

The rearrangement uses TRBV3-1 (or the pseudogene TRBV3-2) and TRBJ1-6; 7 bases fit TRBD1. The ends lost 6 bases at V and 7 bases at J; junction bases unmatched: 12. Germline loops: CDR1 LGHDT, CDR2 YNNKEL (reference sequence). The CDR3 sequence is 16 residues long. CDR3 nucleotide sequence: TGTGCCAGCAGACTCGGGACAGCCTGGGGGAATTCACCCCTCCACTTT. Protein: CASRLGTAWGNSPLHF.

The chain couples TRBV2 to TRBJ1-2, with D unresolved. Trimming took 6 bases from V and 7 from J, leaving 18 bases between them. CDR1 is SNHLY, CDR2 FYNNEI, per germline. The CDR3 consists of 14 residues. The CDR3 DNA is TGTGCCAGCAGGTCCGGTCTAGGCCAATTTGGCTACACCTTC. Amino acid sequence: CASRSGLGQFGYTF.

J is TRBJ1-2 and V is TRBV4-1; 7 nucleotides align to TRBD1. Germline trimming cut 3 bases from V and 8 bases from J; bases unmatched to any gene: 9. The CDR3 consists of 14 residues. Germline V gives CDR1 MGHRA, CDR2 YSYEKL. Here the CDR3 reads CASSQSDRFQGYTF. The CDR3 DNA is TGCGCCAGCAGCCAGTCGGACAGGTTTCAGGGCTACACCTTC.

The chain has TRBV4-1 and TRBJ2-5; tentatively, D is TRBD2 (5 bases). This CDR3 spans 19 amino acids. Between the trimmed V and J ends, which lost 0 bases and 2 bases, there was a span of 22 bases. Germline values: CDR1 MGHRA, CDR2 YSYEKL. CDR3 nucleotide sequence: TGCGCCAGCAGCCAAGATTCGAGCGTCGGGGTCTCAACACAAGAGACCCAGTACTTC. This encodes CASSQDSSVGVSTQETQYF.

The rearrangement joins TRBV15 to TRBJ2-1, with D possibly being TRBD1 (5 bases). The CDR3 length is 15 residues. Trimming pared 0 bases from V and 9 bases from J, leaving 15 bases between. CDR1 and CDR2 from the germline V gene are LNHNV and YYDKDF (reference sequence). Here the CDR3 reads CATSREIGVGVEQFF. CDR3 in DNA: TGTGCCACCAGCAGAGAGATAGGGGTAGGGGTTGAGCAGTTCTTC.

This clone is a singleton in its sample. The chain joins TRBV4-1 to TRBJ2-5; 10 bases are a match to TRBD2. Unmatched junction bases numbered 11, after V lost 4 bases and J lost 6 bases. CDR3 length equals 16 residues. Germline lookup yields CDR1 MGHRA and CDR2 YSYEKL. CDR3 loop: CASSLASGSNGKTQYF. DNA for the CDR3: TGCGCCAGCAGCCTCGCTAGCGGGAGTAACGGAAAGACCCAGTACTTC.

The chain uses TRBV5-1 and TRBJ2-5; 13 nucleotides match TRBD2. This CDR3 is built from 16 residues. Trimming at V came to 4 bases and at J to 4 bases, leaving 7 bases not matched to a gene. Germline V gene lookup returns CDR1 SGHRS and CDR2 YFSETQ. The CDR3 nucleotides read TGCGCCAGCAGCCCACTAGGACTAGCGGGAGCAGAGACCCAGTACTTC. Residues: CASSPLGLAGAETQYF.

The V call is TRBV19, the J call TRBJ1-3; D gene uncertain. The CDR3 is 16 amino acids. Trimming removed 1 base from V and 2 bases from J, with 12 bases in between. The V gene's germline CDR1 is LNHDA and CDR2 SQIVND (reference sequence). The CDR3 reads CASSIGLRSAGNTIYF. As DNA, the CDR3 is TGTGCCAGTAGTATAGGGCTGAGGTCGGCTGGAAACACCATATATTTT. The whole variable domain, remainder taken from reference TRBV19 and TRBJ1-3, is DGGITQSPKYLFRKEGQNVTLSCEQNLNHDAMYWYRQDPGQGLRLIYYSQIVNDFQKGDIAEGYSVSREKKESFPLTVTSAQKNPTAFYLCASSIGLRSAGNTIYFGEGSWLTVV.

The chain recombines TRBV11-2 with TRBJ2-5, with D maybe TRBD2 (6 bases). The V gene's germline CDR1 is SGHAT and CDR2 FQNNGV. The V end was cut by 5 bases, the J end by 9 bases, with 19 bases between. CDR3 length: 14 amino acids. The CDR3 nucleotides read TGTGCCAGCAGCCCCCGGGGGATAGCTGGCCCCCAGTACTTC. Its translation: CASSPRGIAGPQYF.

The chain carries TRBV11-2 and TRBJ1-1, with TRBD1 as a possible D gene (6 bases). The V and J ends lost 4 bases and 5 bases respectively, with 17 bases between them. CDR1 is SGHAT, CDR2 FQNNGV, per germline. The CDR3 has 15 amino acids. CDR3 region: CASSSVSGVGTEAFF. In nucleotides, the CDR3 is TGTGCCAGCAGCTCCGTATCAGGGGTGGGGACTGAAGCTTTCTTT.

V is TRBV19 and J is TRBJ1-1; 10 bases map to TRBD1. Germline CDR1 LNHDA, CDR2 SQIVND (reference sequence). V dropped 10 bases and J dropped 4; count of bases not matched to a gene: 3. The CDR3 length is 12 residues. CDR3 region: CATRQGATEAFF. The CDR3 DNA reads TGTGCCACAAGACAGGGGGCCACTGAAGCTTTCTTT.

V gene TRBV5-5 combines with J gene TRBJ2-7, with 8 bases identical to TRBD1. V gave up 2 bases and J gave up 2 bases; unmatched junction bases: 3. The CDR3 covers 14 residues. Germline lookup yields CDR1 SGHKS and CDR2 YYEKEE (reference sequence). The CDR3 reads CASSFTGGTYEQYF. CDR3 nucleotide sequence: TGTGCCAGCAGCTTCACAGGGGGAACCTACGAGCAGTACTTC.

V is TRBV11-2 and J is TRBJ1-1; 7 positions agree with TRBD1. The V gene end was trimmed by 3 bases and the J gene end by 1 base; junction bases not matched to a gene: 2. CDR1 and CDR2 from the germline V gene are SGHAT and FQNNGV. The CDR3 loop spans 14 amino acids. The CDR3 sequence is CASSFQGGNTEAFF. The DNA of the CDR3 is TGTGCCAGCAGCTTCCAGGGGGGGAACACTGAAGCTTTCTTT.

J is TRBJ2-2 and V is TRBV2; TRBD2 is a possible D gene (5 bases). CDR1 and CDR2 (germline): SNHLY, FYNNEI. Trimming removed 6 bases at V and 2 bases at J, with 10 bases between. The CDR3 contains 14 residues. The DNA for the CDR3 is TGTGCCAGCAGGGCCGGGATAAACACCGGGGAGCTGTTTTTT. Its translation: CASRAGINTGELFF.

The rearrangement joins TRBV19 to TRBJ2-1; 7 nucleotides line up with TRBD2. The CDR3 loop spans 14 amino acids. The junction had 6 bases not matched to a gene; V was cut back by 3 bases and J by 7 bases. Looked up from germline, CDR1 is LNHDA and CDR2 is SQIVND (reference sequence). Here the CDR3 reads CASSIWEGTNEQFF. Here the CDR3 DNA reads TGTGCCAGTAGTATCTGGGAGGGCACAAATGAGCAGTTCTTC.